Below are 17 T cell receptor beta chains sequenced from a single sample in a study of blood T cell repertoires in COVID-19. Assay used: immunoSEQ multiplex PCR; TCRdb lists only in-frame clones, some missing. The sample lists under 350,000 clones, roughly four fifths occurring once. Sequencing input: peripheral blood. These receptors were collected from a woman between 45 and 65 years old who had recovered from COVID-19.

This clone was seen more than once but under ten times. The chain employs TRBV6-5 and TRBJ1-5, with D unclear. This CDR3 is 14 amino acids long. Germline V gene lookup returns CDR1 MNHEY and CDR2 SVGAGI. V lost 5 bases and J 7 bases, leaving 15 bases between the germline ends. The CDR3 sequence: CASSPTIRGQPQHF. The DNA of the CDR3 is TGTGCCAGCAGTCCCACGATCCGGGGACAGCCCCAGCATTTT.

This chain links TRBV7-2 with TRBJ2-7; 7 bases agree with TRBD2. The germline gives CDR1 SGHTA, CDR2 FQGNSA. After removal of 0 bases from V and 7 bases from J, the junction contained 9 bases not matched to a gene. The CDR3 contains 15 residues. The CDR3 nucleotides read TGTGCCAGCAGCTTAGCGGGAGGGCTCCAGGGAGAGCAGTACTTC. Translated, it gives CASSLAGGLQGEQYF.

The chain links TRBV9 to TRBJ1-2; 10 bases match TRBD1. J was trimmed by 3 bases and V by 4 bases; bases with no gene match: 6. The CDR3 loop spans 15 amino acids. Germline V gives CDR1 SGDLS, CDR2 YYNGEE. The CDR3 loop reads CASSPGTGVYYGYTF. DNA of the CDR3: TGTGCCAGCAGCCCAGGGACAGGGGTTTACTATGGCTACACCTTC.

V gene TRBV19 combines with J gene TRBJ2-2, with TRBD1 as a possible D gene (6 bases). This CDR3 is 14 amino acids long. Trimming shortened V by 7 bases and J by 1 base, and 10 bases separated the two germline ends. Germline values: CDR1 LNHDA, CDR2 SQIVND (reference sequence). CDR3 sequence reads: CASIPGQNTGELFF. In DNA form, the CDR3 reads TGTGCCAGTATCCCGGGACAGAACACCGGGGAGCTGTTTTTT.

This clone appeared once. The chain is built from TRBV4-3 and TRBJ2-1; D uncertain. Trimming shortened V by 0 bases and J by 0 bases, and 6 bases separated the two germline ends. The CDR3 is made up of 15 amino acids. From germline, CDR1 is LGHNA and CDR2 YSLEER. DNA for the CDR3: TGCGCCAGCAGCCAAGAAGACTCCTCCTACAATGAGCAGTTCTTC. Translated, it gives CASSQEDSSYNEQFF.

Concerning this clone itself: This sample includes further DNA sequences coding for the same CDR3. CDR3 DNA: TGCGCCAGCAGCCTCGGACAGGATAATGAAAAACTGTTTTTT. As protein: CASSLGQDNEKLFF. The rearrangement joins TRBV5-1 to TRBJ1-4, with 7 bases fitting TRBD1. CDR3 length equals 14 residues. Germline V gene lookup returns CDR1 SGHRS and CDR2 YFSETQ. Trimming at V came to 4 bases and at J to 4 bases, leaving 4 bases not matched to a gene.

V usage is TRBV24-1 and J usage is TRBJ2-2; D not certain. This CDR3 region has 17 residues. In germline, CDR1 is KGHDR, CDR2 SFDVKD. Trimming shortened V by 4 bases and J by 2 bases, and 16 bases separated the two germline ends. The CDR3 bases are TGTGCCACCAGTGACTCTTGGGCTCGGCGCAACACCGGGGAGCTGTTTTTT. Its protein is CATSDSWARRNTGELFF.

Only a few counts were recorded for this clone. V is TRBV2 and J is TRBJ1-6; no clear D. The length of the CDR3 is 14 residues. The V end was cut by 2 bases, the J end by 10 bases, with 12 bases between. Germline V gives CDR1 SNHLY, CDR2 FYNNEI. This CDR3 is CASSERVIKSPLHF. The CDR3 DNA sequence: TGTGCCAGCAGTGAACGGGTGATAAAGTCACCCCTCCACTTT.

V usage is TRBV18 and J usage is TRBJ2-2; D perhaps matches TRBD1 (5 bases). The length of the CDR3 is 14 residues. The V gene lost 3 bases and the J gene lost 5 bases, with 10 bases spanning the gap. The germline CDR1 and CDR2 sequences are KGHSH and LQKENI. CDR3 amino acids: CASSPARVTGELFF. CDR3 nucleotide sequence: TGTGCCAGCTCACCCGCCAGGGTGACCGGGGAGCTGTTTTTT.

This chain connects TRBV21-1 to TRBJ2-5; TRBD2 reflects the table's D call only, with no check against the DNA. TRBV21-1 is a known pseudogene. The CDR3 is 13 residues long. CDR3 in amino acids: CASRRYLEETQYF. The CDR3 DNA is TGTGCCAGCAGACGATACTTGGAAGAGACCCAGTACTTC.

The chain carries TRBV5-1 and TRBJ2-2; 7 bases are shared with TRBD1. CDR1 and CDR2 from the germline V gene are SGHRS and YFSETQ. The CDR3 length is 16 residues. V was clipped by 4 bases and J by 0 bases; unmatched bases: 6. The CDR3: CASSDPGTANTGELFF. The CDR3 nucleotides read TGCGCCAGCAGCGACCCCGGGACAGCGAACACCGGGGAGCTGTTTTTT.

Only a few counts were recorded for this clone. This chain connects TRBV19 to TRBJ1-5; D gene unclear. Per germline, CDR1 LNHDA and CDR2 SQIVND (reference sequence). Trimming shortened V by 4 bases and J by 1 base, and 14 bases separated the two germline ends. This CDR3 region has 16 residues. The CDR3 loop is CASSNILEVSNQPQHF. CDR3 DNA: TGTGCCAGTAGTAATATTTTGGAGGTGAGCAATCAGCCCCAGCATTTT.

This clone was picked up one time. This sequence joins TRBV4-3 and TRBJ2-1; TRBD2 agrees at 12 bases. CDR1 and CDR2 (germline): LGHNA, YSLEER. The CDR3 extends over 18 amino acids. Germline trimming cut 4 bases from V and 8 bases from J; bases unmatched to any gene: 15. The CDR3 is CASSRGLAGSRNSDEQFF. CDR3 DNA sequence: TGCGCCAGCAGCCGAGGACTAGCGGGAAGTCGGAACAGCGATGAGCAGTTCTTC.

In this sample, this clone turned up once. The chain joins TRBV18 to TRBJ2-7; D ambiguous. Trimming removed 0 bases at V and 2 bases at J, with 8 bases between. The CDR3 is 14 amino acids. Looked up from germline, CDR1 is KGHSH and CDR2 is LQKENI. In nucleotides, the CDR3 is TGTGCCAGCTCACCACCAGTCAGAACCTACGAGCAGTACTTC. Protein sequence: CASSPPVRTYEQYF.

V gene TRBV5-1 combines with J gene TRBJ2-1; D possibly corresponds to TRBD1 (6 bases). V was trimmed by 0 bases and J by 9 bases, leaving 16 bases between them. The CDR3 contains 15 residues. Germline loops: CDR1 SGHRS, CDR2 YFSETQ. For the CDR3, the DNA is TGCGCCAGCAGCTTGGGGGGGACAACGCGCGGTGAGCAGTTCTTC. Translated, it gives CASSLGGTTRGEQFF.

Written as DNA, the CDR3 is TGTGCCAGCAGTTCCTGGACAGTCTACGAGCAGTACTTC. Its translation: CASSSWTVYEQYF. V usage is TRBV7-9 and J usage is TRBJ2-7; maybe TRBD1 (6 bases). Trimming pared 6 bases from V and 3 bases from J, leaving 12 bases between. The CDR3 sequence is 13 residues long. The germline gives CDR1 SEHNR, CDR2 FQNEAQ (reference sequence).

This sequence joins TRBV5-1 and TRBJ2-1; 7 nucleotides line up with TRBD2. After removal of 2 bases from V and 8 bases from J, the junction contained 7 bases not matched to a gene. The CDR3 contains 14 residues. CDR1 is SGHRS and CDR2 is YFSETQ in the germline V gene. CDR3 loop: CASSLGLGGHEQFF. CDR3 nucleotide sequence: TGCGCCAGCAGCTTAGGACTAGGTGGCCATGAGCAGTTCTTC.